This TCR beta chain derives from a study of blood T cells in healthy people across ages. About 10 milliliters of peripheral blood were drawn from each donor into EDTA-treated tubes. The CDR3 loop spans 12 amino acids. V shed 4 bases and J shed 1 base, with 7 bases lying between them. Germline-derived CDR1 and CDR2 are SQVTM and ANQGSEA. Using a J-beta primer mix together with a sample-barcoded 5' primer, a second PCR was run for about 6 to 11 cycles. Every sample returned 2.5 million or more CDR3-containing paired-end reads. Each CDR3 protein is one row after TCRdb ran MiXCR on the 5' RACE reads. The profile shows roughly 800,000 distinct CDR3 sequences, approximately 53% of them singletons.

Sequencing used blood. This TCR was sampled from a man of 80 years or more in good health. V gene TRBV29-1 combines with J gene TRBJ1-1; no firm D call. CDR3 DNA sequence: TGCAGCGTTGGGGCCCGGAACACTGAAGCTTTCTTT. The encoded protein is CSVGARNTEAFF.